These T cell receptor beta chains were read from a single sample in a study of identical twins. MiXCR, applied by TCRdb to the 5' RACE reads, yields one record per CDR3 protein. The profile shows about 660,000 distinct CDR3 sequences, roughly 8% of them singletons. The sample was also linked to a second study, of yellow fever vaccine responses in identical twins.

Material: PBMCs. These TCRs come from a woman younger than 35 in good health. The CDR3 runs from the conserved cysteine through the conserved F or W. D genes are given only for firm matches. Clone size appears in some rows only: once, few, many, or a class for an expanded clone.

cdr3_aa | cdr3_nt | d_call | j_call | v_call | clone_size
CASRESLGTGGGYTF | TGTGCCAGCAGAGAAAGCCTAGGGACAGGGGGTGGCTACACCTTC | TRBD1 | TRBJ1-2 | TRBV28 | -
CASSLHRRTGFAYEQYF | TGTGCCAGCAGCTTACACCGTCGGACAGGGTTTGCCTACGAGCAGTACTTC | TRBD1 | TRBJ2-7 | TRBV7-9 | many
CASSYEGQGQYGYTF | TGTGCCAGCAGTTACGAGGGGCAGGGACAGTATGGCTACACCTTC | TRBD1 | TRBJ1-2 | TRBV6-5 | -
CATSLRGQFNEQFF | TGTGCCACCTCACTGCGGGGACAGTTCAATGAGCAGTTCTTC | - | TRBJ2-1 | TRBV7-6 | -
CASSSTTGVTDTQYF | TGCGCCAGCAGCTCGACTACAGGGGTCACAGATACGCAGTATTTT | TRBD1 | TRBJ2-3 | TRBV5-1 | few
CSVESGRANTQYF | TGCAGCGTCGAGAGCGGGAGGGCTAATACGCAGTATTTT | TRBD2 | TRBJ2-3 | TRBV29-1 | many
CASSLSPGLATNEQFF | TGTGCCAGCTCACTGAGCCCGGGACTAGCGACTAATGAGCAGTTCTTC | TRBD2 | TRBJ2-1 | TRBV18 | few
CASRQTGAQAYGYTF | TGTGCCAGCAGACAAACAGGGGCCCAAGCCTATGGCTACACCTTC | TRBD1 | TRBJ1-2 | TRBV6-1 | many
CASSLVRAGGLNTQYF | TGTGCCAGCAGCTTGGTTCGAGCAGGGGGCCTGAATACGCAGTATTTT | TRBD1 | TRBJ2-3 | TRBV5-4 | few
CASNPGEINLNTGELFF | TGTGCCAGCAACCCGGGGGAGATTAACCTGAACACCGGGGAGCTGTTTTTT | - | TRBJ2-2 | TRBV2 | -
CASSLEPPTQGFYTDTQYF | TGTGCCAGCAGCTTAGAACCCCCCACACAGGGGTTTTACACAGATACGCAGTATTTT | TRBD1 | TRBJ2-3 | TRBV11-1 | few
CASSRRRGEQYF | TGTGCCAGCAGCCGTAGACGGGGCGAGCAGTACTTC | - | TRBJ2-7 | TRBV5-5 | many
CASSQHLPGELFF | TGTGCCAGCAGCCAACATCTGCCCGGGGAGCTGTTTTTT | - | TRBJ2-2 | TRBV3-1 | few
CASSVGRLAGAGDTQYF | TGCGCCAGCAGCGTAGGGCGACTAGCGGGAGCTGGAGATACGCAGTATTTT | TRBD2 | TRBJ2-3 | TRBV4-3 | many
CASSQDRAPGNEQFF | TGCGCCAGCAGCCAAGACAGGGCGCCGGGGAATGAGCAGTTCTTC | - | TRBJ2-1 | TRBV4-3 | few
CASSQSTGVSTDTQYF | TGTGCCAGCAGCCAAAGTACTGGCGTAAGCACAGATACGCAGTATTTT | - | TRBJ2-3 | TRBV7-8 | -
CASSLPSGIPYNEQFF | TGTGCCAGCAGCTTACCGAGCGGGATTCCCTACAATGAGCAGTTCTTC | TRBD2 | TRBJ2-1 | TRBV7-9 | many
CSVEGGLDLQETQYF | TGCAGCGTTGAAGGGGGACTAGACCTCCAAGAGACCCAGTACTTC | TRBD2 | TRBJ2-5 | TRBV29-1 | few
CASSLFRRPYTGELFF | TGTGCCAGCAGTTTATTCAGGCGGCCGTACACCGGGGAGCTGTTTTTT | - | TRBJ2-2 | TRBV28 | -
CASSPRVAGANEQYF | TGTGCCAGCAGCCCTCGGGTAGCGGGGGCGAACGAGCAGTACTTC | TRBD2 | TRBJ2-7 | TRBV7-6 | -
CASSWTGAPGVSEQFF | TGTGCCAGCAGTTGGACTGGGGCCCCCGGGGTGAGTGAGCAGTTCTTC | - | TRBJ2-1 | TRBV12-3/TRBV12-4 | many
CASSPGWSEAKNIQYF | TGTGCCAGCAGCCCCGGGTGGAGTGAAGCCAAAAACATTCAGTACTTC | - | TRBJ2-4 | TRBV7-2 | many
CASSYAMTSGSAGELFF | TGTGCCAGCAGTTACGCGATGACTAGCGGGAGTGCCGGGGAGCTGTTTTTT | TRBD2 | TRBJ2-2 | TRBV6-5 | -
CASSLGQGAFGSYNEQFF | TGTGCCAGCAGCTTAGGACAGGGGGCCTTTGGCTCCTACAATGAGCAGTTCTTC | TRBD1 | TRBJ2-1 | TRBV11-1 | many
CASSPGQGRPLLYQETQYF | TGTGCCAGCAGCCCCGGACAGGGAAGACCCCTCCTATACCAAGAGACCCAGTACTTC | TRBD1 | TRBJ2-5 | TRBV28 | few
CASSPGVAGANVLTF | TGCGCCAGCAGCCCGGGTGTAGCTGGGGCCAACGTCCTGACTTTC | - | TRBJ2-6 | TRBV5-1 | -
CSVLSSQETQYF | TGCAGCGTTTTGTCCTCCCAGGAGACCCAGTACTTC | - | TRBJ2-5 | TRBV29-1 | many
CSAMTSGSTDTQYF | TGCAGTGCTATGACTAGCGGGAGCACAGATACGCAGTATTTT | TRBD2 | TRBJ2-3 | TRBV20-1 | -
CASSPPQGLLAKKQYF | TGTGCCAGCAGTCCACCACAGGGGCTCCTTGCAAAAAAGCAGTACTTC | TRBD1 | TRBJ2-7 | TRBV28 | few
CASSVEGKDEQFF | TGTGCCAGCAGCGTAGAAGGAAAGGATGAGCAGTTCTTC | - | TRBJ2-1 | TRBV9 | many
CASSEWSSSEAFF | TGTGCCAGCAGTGAATGGTCGTCTTCTGAAGCTTTCTTT | - | TRBJ1-1 | TRBV25-1 | few
CASSGFRGTHNEQFF | TGTGCCAGCAGCGGATTTAGGGGTACCCACAATGAGCAGTTCTTC | - | TRBJ2-1 | TRBV4-2 | many